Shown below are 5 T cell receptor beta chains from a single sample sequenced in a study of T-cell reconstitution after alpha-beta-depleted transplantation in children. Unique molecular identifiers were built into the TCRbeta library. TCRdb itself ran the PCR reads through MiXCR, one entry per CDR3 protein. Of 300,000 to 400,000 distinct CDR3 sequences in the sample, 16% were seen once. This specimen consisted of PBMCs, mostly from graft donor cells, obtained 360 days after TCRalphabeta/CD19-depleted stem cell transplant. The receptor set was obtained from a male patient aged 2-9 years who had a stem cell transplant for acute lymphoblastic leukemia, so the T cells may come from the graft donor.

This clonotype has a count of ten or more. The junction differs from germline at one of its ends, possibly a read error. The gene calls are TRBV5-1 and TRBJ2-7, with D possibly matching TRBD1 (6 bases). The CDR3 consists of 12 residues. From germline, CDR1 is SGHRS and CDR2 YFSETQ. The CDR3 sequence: CASSLEGGEQYF. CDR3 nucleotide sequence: TGTGCCAGCAGCTTAGAAGGGGGCGAGCAGTACTTC.

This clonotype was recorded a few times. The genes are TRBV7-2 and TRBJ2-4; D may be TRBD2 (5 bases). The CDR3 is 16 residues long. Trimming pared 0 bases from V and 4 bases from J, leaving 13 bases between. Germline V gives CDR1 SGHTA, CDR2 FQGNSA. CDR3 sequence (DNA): TGTGCCAGCAGCTTAGCGCGAGGGAGTTGGAAAAACATTCAGTACTTC. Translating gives CASSLARGSWKNIQYF.

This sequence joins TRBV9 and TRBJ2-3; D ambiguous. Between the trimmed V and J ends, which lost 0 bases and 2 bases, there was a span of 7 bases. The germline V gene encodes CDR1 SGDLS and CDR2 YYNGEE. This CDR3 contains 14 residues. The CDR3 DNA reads TGTGCCAGCAGCGTAGAGGACGACACAGATACGCAGTATTTT. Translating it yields CASSVEDDTDTQYF. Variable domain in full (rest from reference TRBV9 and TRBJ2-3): DSGVTQTPKHLITATGQRVTLRCSPRSGDLSVYWYQQSLDQGLQFLIQYYNGEERAKGNILERFSAQQFPDLHSELNLSSLELGDSALYFCASSVEDDTDTQYFGPGTRLTVL.

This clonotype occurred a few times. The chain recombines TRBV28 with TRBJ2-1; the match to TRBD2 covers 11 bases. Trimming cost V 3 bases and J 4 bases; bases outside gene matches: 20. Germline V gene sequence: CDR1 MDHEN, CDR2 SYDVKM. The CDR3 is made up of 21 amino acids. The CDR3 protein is CASSFLVSLAGGPFPYNEQFF. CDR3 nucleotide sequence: TGTGCCAGCAGTTTTCTGGTATCCCTAGCGGGAGGCCCCTTCCCGTACAATGAGCAGTTCTTC.

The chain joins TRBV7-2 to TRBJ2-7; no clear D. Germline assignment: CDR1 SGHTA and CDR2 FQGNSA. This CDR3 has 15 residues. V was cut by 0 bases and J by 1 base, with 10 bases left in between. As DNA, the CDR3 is TGTGCCAGCAGCTTAGCTGCTCTGCCGTCCTACGAGCAGTACTTC. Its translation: CASSLAALPSYEQYF. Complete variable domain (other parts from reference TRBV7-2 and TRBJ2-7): GAGVSQSPSNKVTEKGKDVELRCDPISGHTALYWYRQSLGQGLEFLIYFQGNSAPDKSGLPSDRFSAERTGGSVSTLTIQRTQQEDSAVYLCASSLAALPSYEQYFGPGTRLTVT.